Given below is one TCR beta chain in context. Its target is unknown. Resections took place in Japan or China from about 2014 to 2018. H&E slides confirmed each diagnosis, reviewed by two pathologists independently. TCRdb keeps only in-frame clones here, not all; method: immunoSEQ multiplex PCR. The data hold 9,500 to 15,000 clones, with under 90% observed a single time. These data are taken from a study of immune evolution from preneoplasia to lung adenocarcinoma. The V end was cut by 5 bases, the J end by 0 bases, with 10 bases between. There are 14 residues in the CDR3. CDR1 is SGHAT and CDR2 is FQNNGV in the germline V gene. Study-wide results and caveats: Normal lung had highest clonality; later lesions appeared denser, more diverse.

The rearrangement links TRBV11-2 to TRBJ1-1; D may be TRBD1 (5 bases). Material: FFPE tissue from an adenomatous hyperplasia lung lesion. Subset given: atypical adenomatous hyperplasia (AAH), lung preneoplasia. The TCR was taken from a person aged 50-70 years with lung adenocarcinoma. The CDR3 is CASSPRQLNTEAFF. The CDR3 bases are TGTGCCAGCAGCCCCAGACAGTTGAACACTGAAGCTTTCTTT.